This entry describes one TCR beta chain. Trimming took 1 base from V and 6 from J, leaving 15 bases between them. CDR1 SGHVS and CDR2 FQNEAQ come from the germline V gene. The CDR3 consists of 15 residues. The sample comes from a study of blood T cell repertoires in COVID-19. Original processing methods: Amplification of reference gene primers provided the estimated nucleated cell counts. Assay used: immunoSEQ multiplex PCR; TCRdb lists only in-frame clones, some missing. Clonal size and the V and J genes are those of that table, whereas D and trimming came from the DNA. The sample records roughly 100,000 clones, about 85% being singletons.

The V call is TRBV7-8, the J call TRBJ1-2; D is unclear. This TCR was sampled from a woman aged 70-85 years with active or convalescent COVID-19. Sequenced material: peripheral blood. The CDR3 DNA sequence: TGTGCCAGCAGCTTAGGACTGCGAGGAATGGATGGCTACACCTTC. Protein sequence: CASSLGLRGMDGYTF. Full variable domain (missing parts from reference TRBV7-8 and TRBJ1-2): GAGVSQSPRYKVAKRGQDVALRCDPISGHVSLFWYQQALGQGPEFLTYFQNEAQLDKSGLPSDRFFAERPEGSVSTLKIQRTQQEDSAVYLCASSLGLRGMDGYTFGSGTRLTVV.